This paragraph reports one T cell receptor beta chain. Its antigen is still unknown. This entry comes from a study of beta chain features in type 1 diabetes. Notes on the study in general: Type 1 diabetes patients had TCRB CDR3s that were shorter (moderately but significantly so) in all four CD4+ subsets. The naive, central memory and Treg TCRB repertoires looked more alike in patients than they did in healthy donors. Whether HLA type influences TCRB rearrangement remained unresolved here.

What was sequenced were expressed TCRB transcripts, since all of the isolated RNA had been reverse transcribed. The assay was immunoSEQ multiplex PCR, and TCRdb's table has in-frame clones only and misses some. The sample shows around 710,000 clones, around 12% of them seen only once. In germline, CDR1 is MNHNS, CDR2 SASEGT. Trimming shortened V by 2 bases and J by 0 bases, and 2 bases separated the two germline ends. The CDR3 has 14 amino acids. CD4+ cells of the naive, central memory, regulatory and stem cell-like memory types were sorted via CD45RO/CCR7/CD25/CD127/CD95/CD27. Over 95% purity was reached by all sorted populations.

This chain joins TRBV6-1 and TRBJ2-6, with D hard to call. This sequence originates from a man aged 25 to 45 with type 1 diabetes. The sample was naive CD4+ T cells from blood. This CDR3 is CASSENSGANVLTF. Here the CDR3 DNA reads TGTGCCAGCAGTGAAAACTCTGGGGCCAACGTCCTGACTTTC.